Presented here are 17 T cell receptor beta chains from one specimen sequenced in a study of blood T cells in healthy people across ages. Using a J-beta primer mix together with a sample-barcoded 5' primer, a second PCR was run for roughly 6 to 12 cycles. TCRdb fed the 5' RACE reads into MiXCR, producing one record per CDR3 protein. The data contain over 600,000 distinct CDR3 sequences, roughly 21% of them singletons. Sequencing input: blood. The receptors originated from a man between 65 and 80 years old in good health.

This clonotype showed up just a few times. This sequence joins TRBV9 and TRBJ2-3; 11 nucleotides match TRBD2. This CDR3 is built from 16 residues. In germline, CDR1 is SGDLS, CDR2 YYNGEE. The J segment lost 5 bases and the V segment lost 4 bases, leaving 9 bases of the junction unmatched. CDR3 sequence: CASSLYSGRARDTQYF. In DNA, the CDR3 is TGTGCCAGCAGCCTCTATAGCGGGAGGGCAAGAGATACGCAGTATTTT.

In this sample, this clonotype turned up a few times. J is TRBJ2-5 and V is TRBV7-8, with D unresolved. The J call may be incorrect, as the DNA end agrees better with TRBJ2-1. Germline V gene lookup returns CDR1 SGHVS and CDR2 FQNEAQ. The length of the CDR3 is 14 residues. CDR3 loop: CASSPVDVYNEQFF. CDR3 coding DNA: TGTGCCAGCAGCCCCGTGGACGTATACAATGAGCAGTTCTTC.

The chain recombines TRBV9 with TRBJ1-1, with TRBD1 as a possible D gene (6 bases). Germline assignment: CDR1 SGDLS and CDR2 YYNGEE. The V end lost 4 bases, the J end lost 4 bases, and 14 bases lay between the germline ends. CDR3 length: 14 amino acids. The CDR3 nucleotides are TGTGCCAGCAGCTTCATAGGACAGACCACTGAAGCTTTCTTT. This translates into CASSFIGQTTEAFF.

The chain employs TRBV18 and TRBJ1-3; no definite D call. Germline CDR1 reads KGHSH; CDR2 reads LQKENI. With 4 bases removed from V and 0 bases from J, the gap between germline ends came to 16 bases. This CDR3 has 17 residues. Here the CDR3 reads CASSQSGGGYSGNTIYF. The CDR3 DNA sequence: TGTGCCAGCTCACAAAGTGGCGGCGGATACTCTGGAAACACCATATATTTT.

V usage is TRBV7-2 and J usage is TRBJ2-5; 8 bases are shared with TRBD2. The J call is doubtful: the DNA matches TRBJ2-7 better. CDR1 and CDR2 (germline): SGHTA, FQGNSA. The CDR3 is 14 amino acids. The CDR3 DNA reads as TGTGCCAGCAGCCAATCACGGGGGGGTCACGAGCAGTACTTC. This gives the protein CASSQSRGGHEQYF.

The chain carries TRBV4-1 and TRBJ2-3; TRBD1 matches at 7 bases. The trim removed 4 bases at V and 6 bases at J, leaving 10 bases unmatched. The V gene's germline CDR1 is MGHRA and CDR2 YSYEKL. The CDR3 has 15 residues. Written as DNA, the CDR3 is TGCGCCAGCAGCCCGAACCGACAGGGTTCGGATACGCAGTATTTT. This codes for CASSPNRQGSDTQYF.

This clonotype was seen only a few times. CDR3 in amino acids: CASSRRGPGTSTDTQYF. DNA of the CDR3: TGTGCCAGCAGTCGAAGGGGGCCGGGTACTAGCACAGATACGCAGTATTTT. The V and J genes are TRBV11-3 and TRBJ2-3; 7 nucleotides align to TRBD1. Trimming at V came to 6 bases and at J to 0 bases, leaving 12 bases not matched to a gene. Per germline, CDR1 SGHNT and CDR2 YENEEA. The CDR3 totals 17 residues.

This clonotype has a handful of counts. The chain recombines TRBV24-1 with TRBJ1-2; 8 bases agree with TRBD1. This CDR3 has 14 amino acids. From germline, CDR1 is KGHDR and CDR2 SFDVKD. The V and J ends lost 4 bases and 3 bases, in that order; junction bases with no gene match: 3. The CDR3 coding sequence is TGTGCCACCAGTGACTCGACAGGGGACTATGGCTACACCTTC. Protein: CATSDSTGDYGYTF.

The chain has TRBV12-3 or TRBV12-4 and TRBJ2-7; the D gene is possibly TRBD1 (6 bases). The CDR3 spans 16 residues. With 4 bases removed from V and 2 bases from J, the gap between germline ends came to 18 bases. The DNA for the CDR3 is TGTGCCAGCAGTTCCCCTTCTTTACAGGGTGCCTACGAGCAGTACTTC. Translating gives CASSSPSLQGAYEQYF.

The CDR3: CASSRKGQHTEAFF. The CDR3 DNA sequence: TGTGCCAGCAGTAGGAAGGGACAGCACACTGAAGCTTTCTTT. This chain links TRBV6-5 with TRBJ1-1; 7 nucleotides agree with TRBD1. V dropped 5 bases and J dropped 3; count of bases not matched to a gene: 6. This CDR3 has 14 residues. Germline V gene sequence: CDR1 MNHEY, CDR2 SVGAGI.

This clonotype came up a few times. The chain links TRBV9 to TRBJ1-6; weak D call: TRBD1 (5 bases). V lost 3 bases and J lost 7, with 14 bases in between. Germline values: CDR1 SGDLS, CDR2 YYNGEE. The CDR3 has 15 residues. The CDR3: CASSAGTRYNSPLHF. The CDR3 nucleotides read TGTGCCAGCAGCGCAGGGACGAGGTACAATTCACCCCTCCACTTT.

This clonotype was recorded a few times. V and J are TRBV5-1 and TRBJ2-2, with TRBD2 as a possible D gene (6 bases). The CDR3 contains 16 residues. Germline CDR1 reads SGHRS; CDR2 reads YFSETQ. Trimming stripped 5 bases from V and 1 base from J, with 15 bases between. The CDR3 region has the DNA TGCGCCAGCAGGTCCCTTAGCGGAAAGAACACCGGGGAGCTGTTTTTT. This translates into CASRSLSGKNTGELFF.

This clonotype was counted only a few times. This sequence joins TRBV12-3 or TRBV12-4 and TRBJ1-6; TRBD1 might be the D (6 bases). The V end was cut by 5 bases, the J end by 7 bases, with 15 bases between. This CDR3 comprises 15 residues. As DNA, the CDR3 is TGTGCCAGCAGTGTTGGAGGGACACGGAATTCACCCCTCCACTTT. Its translation: CASSVGGTRNSPLHF.

The chain employs TRBV7-9 and TRBJ2-5; D may be TRBD1 or TRBD2 (5 bases each). The J call could be wrong; TRBJ2-1 is a better fit for the DNA end. Per the germline V gene, CDR1 is SEHNR and CDR2 is FQNEAQ (reference sequence). This CDR3 has 14 residues. The CDR3 protein is CASSLGGERGEQFF. The CDR3 nucleotides are TGTGCCAGCAGCTTAGGAGGAGAGAGGGGTGAGCAGTTCTTC.

V and J are TRBV20-1 and TRBJ2-5, with D maybe TRBD2 (6 bases). The DNA end is a closer match to TRBJ2-1, so the J assignment may be wrong. The CDR3 contains 12 residues. Germline V gene data show CDR1 as DFQATT and CDR2 as SNEGSKA (reference sequence). The CDR3 bases are TGCAGTGCTAGAGATGGAGGGGATGAGCAGTTCTTC. Its protein is CSARDGGDEQFF.

As concerns this clonotype: Mismatch with germline at one junction end may stem from a read error. In DNA form, the CDR3 reads TGCAGTACTAGGGTCAATCCAGATACGCAGTATTTT. As protein: CSTRVNPDTQYF. The chain joins TRBV20-1 to TRBJ2-3, with a weak D call TRBD2 (5 bases). The CDR3 covers 12 residues. Germline CDR1 is DFQATT and CDR2 is SNEGSKA (reference sequence).

This clonotype was detected only a few times. The chain has TRBV20-1 and TRBJ2-3; 12 positions match TRBD2. This CDR3 is 16 amino acids long. The junction had 5 bases not matched to a gene; V was cut back by 3 bases and J by 1 base. Germline V gene data show CDR1 as DFQATT and CDR2 as SNEGSKA (reference sequence). CDR3: CSASRRTSGGTDTQYF. CDR3 nucleotides: TGCAGTGCTAGCCGACGGACTAGCGGGGGCACAGATACGCAGTATTTT.